These 16 T cell receptor beta chains came from one sample sequenced in a study of cytomegalovirus exposure and HLA in healthy donors. With 60 Vbeta and 13 Jbeta primers, the PCR was carried out. The assay was immunoSEQ multiplex PCR, and TCRdb's table has in-frame clones only and misses some. The data show some 140,000 clones, about 76% seen once. The specimen was PBMCs. The receptors originated from a female donor in good health and CMV-seronegative.

The chain employs TRBV6-6 and TRBJ2-1; weak D call: TRBD1 (6 bases). The CDR3 has 14 amino acids. V was clipped by 4 bases and J by 0 bases, with 7 bases between them. Germline V lookup: CDR1 MNHNY, CDR2 SVGAGI (reference sequence). CDR3 protein: CASSWTASYNEQFF. CDR3 in DNA: TGTGCCAGCAGTTGGACAGCCTCCTACAATGAGCAGTTCTTC.

This rearrangement joins TRBV27 to TRBJ1-1; D gene unclear. Germline V gene data show CDR1 as MNHEY and CDR2 as SMNVEV (reference sequence). V was trimmed by 6 bases and J by 7 bases, leaving 15 bases between them. This CDR3 region has 13 residues. In DNA form, the CDR3 reads TGTGCCAGCAGAGACTCGGGGAGAATTGAAGCTTTCTTT. It translates to CASRDSGRIEAFF.

The V call is TRBV6-5, the J call TRBJ1-6; no clear D. V was cut by 4 bases and J by 5 bases, with 12 bases left in between. CDR3 length equals 15 residues. CDR1 and CDR2 from the germline V gene are MNHEY and SVGAGI. CDR3 sequence: CASSLRTKNNSPLHF. The CDR3 DNA follows: TGTGCCAGCAGTTTACGGACTAAGAATAATTCACCCCTCCACTTT.

This chain connects TRBV28 to TRBJ2-7; 7 bases are shared with TRBD2. Germline lookup yields CDR1 MDHEN and CDR2 SYDVKM. V shed 2 bases and J 5 bases; nucleotides not matched to a gene: 9. The CDR3 sequence is 15 residues long. The CDR3 DNA follows: TGTGCCAGCAGTTTAGGTTCGAGCGGGATCAACGAGCAGTACTTC. This encodes CASSLGSSGINEQYF.

The J gene is TRBJ2-2, the V gene TRBV11-2, with D unclear. The V gene lost 4 bases and the J gene lost 6 bases, with 6 bases spanning the gap. The germline V gene has CDR1 SGHAT and CDR2 FQNNGV. CDR3 length equals 12 residues. CDR3 sequence: CASSSPAGELFF. CDR3 nucleotide sequence: TGTGCCAGCAGCTCTCCCGCCGGGGAGCTGTTTTTT.

The genes are TRBV4-3 and TRBJ2-1; D is unclear. The CDR3 contains 13 residues. V lost 0 bases and J 7 bases, leaving 7 bases between the germline ends. Looked up from germline, CDR1 is LGHNA and CDR2 is YSLEER. DNA for the CDR3: TGCGCCAGCAGCCAAGACTACTCTAATGAGCAGTTCTTC. Translated: CASSQDYSNEQFF.

The gene calls are TRBV11-3 and TRBJ2-7; D call uncertain. V lost 0 bases and J lost 7, with 10 bases in between. The CDR3 runs to 13 residues. Germline loops: CDR1 SGHNT, CDR2 YENEEA. The CDR3 loop reads CASSLDHRVEQYF. In DNA, the CDR3 is TGTGCCAGCAGCTTAGATCACCGGGTGGAGCAGTACTTC.

The chain is built from TRBV4-2 and TRBJ2-5; TRBD2 matches at 10 bases. The CDR3 is 16 residues long. V lost 1 base to trimming and J lost 5 bases; unmatched junction nucleotides: 7. CDR1 is LGHNA, CDR2 YNFKEQ, per germline. The CDR3 nucleotides are TGTGCCAGCAGCCAAGTGCTAGCGGGAGCCGATGAGACCCAGTACTTC. The encoded protein is CASSQVLAGADETQYF.

This chain links TRBV30 with TRBJ2-7; 9 nucleotides match TRBD1. Germline lookup yields CDR1 GTSNPN and CDR2 SVGIG (reference sequence). This CDR3 comprises 15 residues. V shed 3 bases, J shed 3 bases, and the junction held 9 bases outside the gene matches. The CDR3 here is CAWRGGQGGIYEQYF. The CDR3 nucleotides read TGTGCCTGGAGGGGGGGACAGGGAGGAATCTACGAGCAGTACTTC. The full variable domain, its missing parts supplied by reference TRBV30 and TRBJ2-7, is SQTIHQWPATLVQPVGSPLSLECTVEGTSNPNLYWYRQAAGRGLQLLFYSVGIGQISSEVPQNLSASRPQDRQFILSSKKLLLSDSGFYLCAWRGGQGGIYEQYFGPGTRLTVT.

The CDR3 sequence: CASSLVAGTGANVLTF. Written as DNA, the CDR3 is TGCGCCAGCAGCTTGGTGGCAGGGACTGGGGCCAACGTCCTGACTTTC. The V gene is TRBV5-1, the J gene TRBJ2-6, with D tentatively TRBD1 (5 bases). CDR1 is SGHRS, CDR2 YFSETQ, per germline. The CDR3 runs 16 residues. V was pared by 0 bases and J by 2 bases, with 9 bases between.

The CDR3 region has the DNA TGTGCCACCAGCAGAGATAGGGGCAGGGGAGCAACCGGGGAGCTGTTTTTT. It codes for CATSRDRGRGATGELFF. V and J are TRBV15 and TRBJ2-2; the D gene is possibly TRBD1 (6 bases). This CDR3 has 17 amino acids. V was shortened by 0 bases and J by 5 bases, with 16 bases between the two germline ends. Germline V gives CDR1 LNHNV, CDR2 YYDKDF (reference sequence).

This chain joins TRBV30 and TRBJ2-7; 8 bases agree with TRBD1. The V gene end was trimmed by 4 bases and the J gene end by 0 bases; junction bases not matched to a gene: 11. This CDR3 spans 16 amino acids. CDR1 is GTSNPN, CDR2 SVGIG, per germline (reference sequence). The CDR3 sequence is CAWTRQGALYSYEQYF. DNA of the CDR3: TGTGCCTGGACCCGGCAGGGGGCCCTCTACTCCTACGAGCAGTACTTC.

The rearrangement links TRBV5-1 to TRBJ2-7, with TRBD1 matching 9 bases. Germline V gene lookup returns CDR1 SGHRS and CDR2 YFSETQ. V shed 0 bases, J shed 6 bases, and the junction held 10 bases outside the gene matches. The CDR3 is 16 amino acids. CDR3 nucleotide sequence: TGCGCCAGCAGCTTGGGCGCACAGGGGGCAGAAGGCGAGCAGTACTTC. Translation gives CASSLGAQGAEGEQYF.

The genes are TRBV6-5 and TRBJ1-2; 8 nucleotides line up with TRBD1. This CDR3 comprises 16 residues. With V trimmed by 4 bases and J by 6 bases, 13 bases remained unmatched. CDR1 MNHEY and CDR2 SVGAGI come from the germline V gene. Here the CDR3 DNA reads TGTGCCAGCAGTTTCTCTCTGACAGGGGTGCCGCATGGCTACACCTTC. Its translation: CASSFSLTGVPHGYTF.

V gene TRBV5-6 combines with J gene TRBJ2-7; TRBD1 aligns across 7 bases. CDR1 and CDR2 (germline): SGHDT, YYEEEE. Losses at the gene ends were 4 bases for V and 4 bases for J; bases not matched to a gene: 5. The CDR3 covers 13 residues. The CDR3 loop is CASSLGTVYEQYF. CDR3 DNA sequence: TGTGCCAGCAGCCTCGGGACAGTATACGAGCAGTACTTC.

The V call is TRBV5-4, the J call TRBJ1-2, with D possibly TRBD1 on 6 matching bases. With 2 bases removed from V and 3 bases from J, the gap between germline ends came to 8 bases. CDR1 is SGHNT, CDR2 YYREEE, per germline (reference sequence). There are 13 residues in the CDR3. The CDR3 DNA is TGTGCCAGCAGCTTCGCAGGGGACTATGGCTACACCTTC. The encoded protein is CASSFAGDYGYTF.